The 5 T cell receptor beta chains presented below share a single source sample, sequenced in a study of Graves' ophthalmopathy and Graves' hyperthyroidism. From RNA, the CDR3 regions of TCR beta chains were amplified and sequenced. Second-round multiplex PCR came after a first-round RT-PCR that employed HTBI primers. TCRdb fed the multiplex PCR reads into MiXCR, producing one record per CDR3 protein. The profile shows 650,000 to 900,000 distinct CDR3 sequences, roughly two fifths of them singletons. Material: peripheral blood. Receptor source: an adult man with Graves' ophthalmopathy.

CDR3 in DNA: TGTGCCAGCAGCTTAGTTCTGGATGCCAGGGGCACTAACTATGGCTACACCTTC. It codes for CASSLVLDARGTNYGYTF. The chain recombines TRBV7-8 with TRBJ1-2, with D perhaps TRBD1 (6 bases). Germline CDR1 is SGHVS and CDR2 is FQNEAQ. This CDR3 has 18 residues. The V end lost 1 base, the J end lost 0 bases, and 18 bases lay between the germline ends.

This clonotype appeared many times. The J gene is TRBJ1-1, the V gene TRBV5-1, with D unclear. The CDR3 consists of 14 residues. Trimming left V 6 bases short and J 1 base short, with 13 bases between. Germline values: CDR1 SGHRS, CDR2 YFSETQ. CDR3 protein: CASTDYSGNTEAFF. For the CDR3, the DNA is TGCGCCAGCACCGATTACAGTGGGAACACTGAAGCTTTCTTT.

This clonotype has at least ten counts. CDR3 DNA sequence: TGTGCCAGCAGCAAACGGCGCAATCAGCCCCAGCATTTT. Translating it yields CASSKRRNQPQHF. This chain uses TRBV7-8 with TRBJ1-5; D remains unclear. Germline V gene data show CDR1 as SGHVS and CDR2 as FQNEAQ. Trimming cost V 5 bases and J 2 bases, with 7 bases left between them. This CDR3 contains 13 residues. Drawing the rest from reference TRBV7-8 and TRBJ1-5, the complete variable domain is GAGVSQSPRYKVAKRGQDVALRCDPISGHVSLFWYQQALGQGPEFLTYFQNEAQLDKSGLPSDRFFAERPEGSVSTLKIQRTQQEDSAVYLCASSKRRNQPQHFGDGTRLSIL.

The sample holds a few counts of this clonotype. The chain joins TRBV7-9 to TRBJ2-7, with a tentative D call TRBD2 (6 bases). Germline CDR1 is SEHNR and CDR2 is FQNEAQ (reference sequence). The CDR3 is made up of 17 amino acids. V shed 5 bases and J shed 6 bases, with 26 bases lying between them. The DNA for the CDR3 is TGTGCCAGCAGCCCCCACCCCTTGGGGCCGGCGGGGTCCGAGCAGTACTTC. It yields the protein CASSPHPLGPAGSEQYF.

In the case of this clonotype: This may arise from a read error, as a much more abundant clone is one base away. The rearrangement uses TRBV7-2 and TRBJ2-5, with 8 positions matching TRBD1. CDR3 length: 15 amino acids. The V gene's germline CDR1 is SGHTA and CDR2 FQGNSA. The CDR3 loop reads CASSLITRGQETQDF. DNA of the CDR3: TGTGCCAGCAGCTTAATTACCAGGGGGCAAGAGACCCAGGACTTC.